The TCR beta chain under discussion was sequenced for a study of blood T cell repertoires in COVID-19 (dated by TCRdb to about 2020). About the full investigation: Samples from collaborators originated in the United States, Italy and Spain and spanned both the acute and convalescent phases of COVID-19. The repertoires were made available in a free public database intended to serve as a resource for research on the immune response to SARS-CoV-2. The material from the prospective study consisted of cDNA or gDNA derived from T cells, B-cell-depleted T cells, or PBMCs. A de-identified subject ID, COVID-19 status, age in years and sex were almost always included in the sample metadata. Samples were obtained from the ongoing ImmuneRACE study (first 160 participants) and from over 1,000 subjects provided by 6 global collaborators. Where available, HLA class I and class II types were obtained from metadata supplied by the sample provider rather than from assay-based typing. The dataset comprised deeply sampled blood TCRbeta repertoires from subjects exposed to, actively infected with, or recovered from COVID-19. The research as a whole found: Clinical and demographic metadata were provided uncurated, with the amount varying by source and participant.

Including cysteine and phenylalanine, the CDR3 has 15 amino acids. Only the CDR3 DNA stays, 45 bases, in frame from base 1. Trimming removed 2 bases from V and 3 bases from J; the gene matches leave 4 bases unexplained. The germline V gene yields SGDLS for CDR1 and YYNGEE for CDR2. Whole blood was collected in K2EDTA tubes by collaborating institutions according to the institutions' own protocols. Collaborator samples were shipped for TCRbeta analysis as frozen whole blood, isolated PBMCs, or DNA extracted from either sample type. In its sample, this clone was seen a few times. This receptor's antigen is unknown. The input lacks base qualities; no much larger clone sits a single base away. The immunoSEQ Assay, a bias-controlled multiplex PCR, was used to amplify TCRbeta CDR3 regions from genomic DNA. The source study handled its data this way. Within the assay, amplification of reference gene primers was used to estimate how many nucleated cells each sample contained. To quantify the absolute abundance of each unique TCRbeta CDR3 rearrangement, sequence reads were collapsed and filtered. Productive Simpson clonality was computed per sample as the square root of Simpson's diversity index over productive rearrangements. TCRdb obtained this table from immuneACCESS and retained in-frame rearrangements with V and J assigned. These tables miss some clones; where compared with another copy, unresolved V genes account for less than half of the shortfall, and the remainder is unexplained. Clonal size and the V and J genes are those of that table, whereas D and trimming came from the DNA. Recorded for this sample are about 110,000 clones; more than 60% of them occurred a single time. The ten largest account for 20% to 25% of the sample.

The TCR sequence derives from a man aged 65 to 79 with active or convalescent COVID-19. The chain is assembled from TRBV9 and TRBJ2-1; 8 central nucleotides agree with TRBD2. The sample consisted of peripheral blood. The DNA reads TGTGCCAGCAGCGTGACCGGGACTAGCTACAATGAGCAGTTCTTC. Translated, this is CASSVTGTSYNEQFF.